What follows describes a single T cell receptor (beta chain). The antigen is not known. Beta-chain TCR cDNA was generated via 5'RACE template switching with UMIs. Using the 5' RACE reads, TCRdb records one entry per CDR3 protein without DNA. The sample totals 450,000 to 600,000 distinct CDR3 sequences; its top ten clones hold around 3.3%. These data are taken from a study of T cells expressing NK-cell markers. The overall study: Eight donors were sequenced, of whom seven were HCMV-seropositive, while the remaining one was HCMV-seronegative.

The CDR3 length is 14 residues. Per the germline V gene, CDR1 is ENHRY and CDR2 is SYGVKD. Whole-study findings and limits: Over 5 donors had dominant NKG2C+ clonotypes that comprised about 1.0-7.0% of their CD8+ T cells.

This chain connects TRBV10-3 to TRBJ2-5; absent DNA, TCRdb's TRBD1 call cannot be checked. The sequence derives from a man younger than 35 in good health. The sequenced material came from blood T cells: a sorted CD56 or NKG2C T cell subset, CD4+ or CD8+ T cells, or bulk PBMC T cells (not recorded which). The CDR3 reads CAISRQGAEETQYF.